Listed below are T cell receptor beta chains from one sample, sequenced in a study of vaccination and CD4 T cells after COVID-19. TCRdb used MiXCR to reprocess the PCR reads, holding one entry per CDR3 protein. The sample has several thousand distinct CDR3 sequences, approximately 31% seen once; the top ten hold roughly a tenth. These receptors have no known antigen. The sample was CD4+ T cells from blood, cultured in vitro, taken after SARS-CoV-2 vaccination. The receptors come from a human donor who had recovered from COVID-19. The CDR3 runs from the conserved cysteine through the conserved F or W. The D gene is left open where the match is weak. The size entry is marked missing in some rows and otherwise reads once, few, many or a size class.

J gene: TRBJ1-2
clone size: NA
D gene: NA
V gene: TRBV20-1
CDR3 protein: CSARDSPMGNYGYTF
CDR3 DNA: TGCAGTGCTAGAGATTCACCCATGGGTAACTATGGCTACACCTTC

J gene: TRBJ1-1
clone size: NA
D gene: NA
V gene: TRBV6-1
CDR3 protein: CASVRRRAFF
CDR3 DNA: TGTGCCAGCGTAAGACGGCGCGCTTTCTTT

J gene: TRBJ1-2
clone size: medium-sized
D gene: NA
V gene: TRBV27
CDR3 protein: CASSLRGAQGYTF
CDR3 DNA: TGTGCCAGCAGTCTGCGGGGGGCGCAGGGCTACACCTTC

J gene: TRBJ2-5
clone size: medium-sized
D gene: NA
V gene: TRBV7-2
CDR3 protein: CASSGTSQETQYF
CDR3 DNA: TGTGCCAGCAGTGGGACTTCTCAAGAGACCCAGTACTTC

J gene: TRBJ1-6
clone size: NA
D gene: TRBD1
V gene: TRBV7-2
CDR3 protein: CASSTPGQGVRNSPLHF
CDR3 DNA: TGTGCCAGCAGCACCCCAGGACAGGGAGTAAGGAATTCACCCCTCCACTTT

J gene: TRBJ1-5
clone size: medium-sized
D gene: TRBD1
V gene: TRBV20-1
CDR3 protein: CSAYGDRALVQPQHF
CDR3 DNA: TGCAGTGCGTATGGGGACAGGGCCCTCGTTCAGCCCCAGCATTTT

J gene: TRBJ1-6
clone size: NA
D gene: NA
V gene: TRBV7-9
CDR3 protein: CASSLARGQAPLHF
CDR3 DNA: TGTGCCAGCAGCTTAGCGCGGGGGCAGGCACCCCTCCACTTT

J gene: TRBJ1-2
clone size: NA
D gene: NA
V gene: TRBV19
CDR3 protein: CASSIGQFRGYGYTF
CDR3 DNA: TGTGCCAGTAGTATTGGACAGTTCCGCGGCTATGGCTACACCTTC

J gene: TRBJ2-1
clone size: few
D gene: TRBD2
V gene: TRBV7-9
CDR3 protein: CASSLGGRVLDEQFF
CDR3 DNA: TGTGCCAGCAGCTTAGGCGGGAGGGTCCTTGATGAGCAGTTCTTC

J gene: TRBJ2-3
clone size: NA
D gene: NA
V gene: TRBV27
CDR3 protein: CASSSAGPTDTQYF
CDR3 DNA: TGTGCCAGCTCCTCAGCGGGTCCCACAGATACGCAGTATTTT

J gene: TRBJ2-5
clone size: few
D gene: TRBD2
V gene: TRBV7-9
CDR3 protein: CASSIGTRGETQYF
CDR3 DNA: TGTGCCAGCAGCATCGGGACTAGAGGAGAGACCCAGTACTTC

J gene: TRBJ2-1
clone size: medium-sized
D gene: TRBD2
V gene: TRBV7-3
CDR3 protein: CASSGVGGNYNEQFF
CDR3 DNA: TGTGCCAGCAGCGGGGTCGGGGGGAACTACAATGAGCAGTTCTTC

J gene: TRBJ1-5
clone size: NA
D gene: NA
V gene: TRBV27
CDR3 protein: CASSRLWAGVSNQPQHF
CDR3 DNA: TGTGCCAGCAGCCGACTATGGGCAGGGGTTAGCAATCAGCCCCAGCATTTT

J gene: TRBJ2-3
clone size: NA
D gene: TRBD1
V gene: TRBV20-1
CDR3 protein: CSATRQGASTDTQYF
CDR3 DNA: TGCAGTGCTACTCGACAGGGGGCAAGCACAGATACGCAGTATTTT

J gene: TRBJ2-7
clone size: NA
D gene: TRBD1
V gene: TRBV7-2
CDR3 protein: CASSSPRGLSYEQYF
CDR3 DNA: TGTGCCAGCAGCTCCCCCAGGGGGCTCTCCTACGAGCAGTACTTC

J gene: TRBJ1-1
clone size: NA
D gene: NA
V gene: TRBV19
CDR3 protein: CASSSLTGRGNTEAFF
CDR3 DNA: TGTGCCAGTAGTTCTCTAACGGGACGGGGGAACACTGAAGCTTTCTTT

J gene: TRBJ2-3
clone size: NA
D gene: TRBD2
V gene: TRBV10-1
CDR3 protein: CASSESGEGTDTQYF
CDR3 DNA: TGCGCCAGCAGTGAGTCTGGGGAGGGGACAGATACGCAGTATTTT

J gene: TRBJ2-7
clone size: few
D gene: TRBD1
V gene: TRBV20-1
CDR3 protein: CSAKRQGEAYEQYF
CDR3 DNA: TGCAGTGCTAAACGACAGGGGGAGGCCTACGAGCAGTACTTC

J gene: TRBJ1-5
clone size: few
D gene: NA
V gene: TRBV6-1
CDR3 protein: CASRARGVGWGGNQPQHF
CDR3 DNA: TGTGCCAGCAGAGCACGCGGCGTAGGGTGGGGGGGCAATCAGCCCCAGCATTTT

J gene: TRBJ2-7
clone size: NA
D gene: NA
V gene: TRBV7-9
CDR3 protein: CASSSPYGGWEQYF
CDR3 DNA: TGTGCCAGCAGCTCCCCCTACGGAGGATGGGAGCAGTACTTC

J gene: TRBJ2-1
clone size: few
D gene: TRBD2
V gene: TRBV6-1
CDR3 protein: CASRSTSGEQFF
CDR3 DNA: TGTGCCAGCAGGTCGACTAGCGGAGAGCAGTTCTTC

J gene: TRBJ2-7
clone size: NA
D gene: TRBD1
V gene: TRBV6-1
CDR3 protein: CASSPKTGFSYEQYF
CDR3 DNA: TGTGCCAGCAGTCCAAAGACAGGGTTTTCCTACGAGCAGTACTTC

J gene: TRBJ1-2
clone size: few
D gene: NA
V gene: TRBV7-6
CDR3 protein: CASSEGQYGGYTF
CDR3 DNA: TGTGCCAGCAGCGAAGGACAGTACGGTGGCTACACCTTC

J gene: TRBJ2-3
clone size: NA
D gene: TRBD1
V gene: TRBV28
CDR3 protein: CASSLRTGGADTQYF
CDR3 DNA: TGTGCCAGCAGTTTACGGACAGGGGGCGCAGATACGCAGTATTTT

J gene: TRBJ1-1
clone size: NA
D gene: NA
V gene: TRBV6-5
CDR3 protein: CASSYSGQGNTEAFF
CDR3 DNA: TGTGCCAGCAGTTACTCAGGGCAGGGGAACACTGAAGCTTTCTTT

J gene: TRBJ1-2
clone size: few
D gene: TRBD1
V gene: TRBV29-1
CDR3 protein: CSGGQGDYGYTF
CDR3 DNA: TGCAGCGGTGGACAGGGTGACTATGGCTACACCTTC

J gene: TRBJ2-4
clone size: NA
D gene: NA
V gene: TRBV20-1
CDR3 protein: CSARIYLGNIQYF
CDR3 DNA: TGCAGTGCTAGGATCTACCTTGGAAACATTCAGTACTTC

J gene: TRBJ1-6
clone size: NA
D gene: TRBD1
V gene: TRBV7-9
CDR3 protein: CASSPSGQGNSPLHF
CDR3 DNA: TGTGCCAGCAGCCCCTCTGGACAGGGCAATTCACCCCTCCACTTT

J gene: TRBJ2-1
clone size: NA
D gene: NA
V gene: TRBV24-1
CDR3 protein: CATSDARWGDNEQFF
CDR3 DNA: TGTGCCACCAGTGATGCCCGGTGGGGGGATAATGAGCAGTTCTTC

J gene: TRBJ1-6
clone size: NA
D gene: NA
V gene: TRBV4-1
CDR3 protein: CASSHVARGRNSPLHF
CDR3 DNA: TGCGCCAGCAGCCACGTAGCCAGGGGTAGGAATTCACCCCTCCACTTT

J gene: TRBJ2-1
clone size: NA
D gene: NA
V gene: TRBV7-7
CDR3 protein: CASSSSHSSSEQFF
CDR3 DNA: TGTGCCAGCAGCTCATCCCACTCCAGCAGTGAGCAGTTCTTC

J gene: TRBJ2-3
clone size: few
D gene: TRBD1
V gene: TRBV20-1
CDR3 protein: CSARDRDTQYF
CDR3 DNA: TGCAGTGCTAGGGACAGGGATACGCAGTATTTT

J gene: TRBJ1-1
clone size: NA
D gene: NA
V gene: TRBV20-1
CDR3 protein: CSARDLAGPNTEAFF
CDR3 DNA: TGCAGTGCTAGAGATCTCGCAGGGCCGAACACTGAAGCTTTCTTT

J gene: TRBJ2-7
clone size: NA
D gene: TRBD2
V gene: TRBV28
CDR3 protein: CASSPGTRDEQYF
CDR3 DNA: TGTGCCAGCAGTCCCGGGACTAGAGACGAGCAGTACTTC

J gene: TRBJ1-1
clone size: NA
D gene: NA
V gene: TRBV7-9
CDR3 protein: CASRVIQGTEAFF
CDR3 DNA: TGTGCCAGCAGGGTGATACAGGGAACTGAAGCTTTCTTT

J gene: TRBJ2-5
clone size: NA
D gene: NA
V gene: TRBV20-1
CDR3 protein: CSARPPAGKETQYF
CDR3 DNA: TGCAGTGCTCGGCCTCCTGCCGGGAAAGAGACCCAGTACTTC

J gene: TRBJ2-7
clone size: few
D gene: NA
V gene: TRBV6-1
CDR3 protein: CASRRQVSQGSYEQYF
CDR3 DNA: TGTGCCAGCAGGCGACAAGTGTCGCAGGGGTCCTACGAGCAGTACTTC

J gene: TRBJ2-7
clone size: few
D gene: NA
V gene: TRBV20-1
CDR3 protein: CSAVGLQNYEQYF
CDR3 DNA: TGCAGTGCCGTGGGACTGCAAAACTACGAGCAGTACTTC

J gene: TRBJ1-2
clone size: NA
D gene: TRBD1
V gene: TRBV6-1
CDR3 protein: CASSEETGGYYGYTF
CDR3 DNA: TGTGCCAGCAGTGAAGAGACAGGGGGCTACTATGGCTACACCTTC

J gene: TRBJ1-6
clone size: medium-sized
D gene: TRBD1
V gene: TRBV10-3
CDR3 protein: CAISERDRGDSPLHF
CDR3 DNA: TGTGCCATCAGTGAGAGGGACAGGGGTGATTCACCCCTCCACTTT

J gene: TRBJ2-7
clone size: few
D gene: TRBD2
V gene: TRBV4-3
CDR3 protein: CASSQAGAGGPGAGEQYF
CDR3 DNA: TGCGCCAGCAGCCAAGCCGGAGCGGGAGGGCCAGGGGCGGGCGAGCAGTACTTC

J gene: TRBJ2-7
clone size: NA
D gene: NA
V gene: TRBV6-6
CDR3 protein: CASSRPAGAKYEQYF
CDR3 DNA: TGTGCCAGCAGCCGACCAGCAGGAGCCAAGTACGAGCAGTACTTC

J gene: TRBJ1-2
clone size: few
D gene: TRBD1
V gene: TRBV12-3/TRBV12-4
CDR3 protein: CASSSARGLGYTF
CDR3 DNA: TGTGCCAGCAGTTCGGCCAGGGGGCTTGGCTACACCTTC

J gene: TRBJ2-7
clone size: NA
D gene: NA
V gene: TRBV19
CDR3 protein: CASSVGSREQYF
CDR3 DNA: TGTGCCAGCTCAGTGGGGTCTAGAGAGCAGTACTTC

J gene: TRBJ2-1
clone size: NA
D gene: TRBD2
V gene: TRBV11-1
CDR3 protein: CASSLPAGGREQFF
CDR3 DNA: TGTGCCAGCAGCTTACCCGCGGGGGGGCGAGAGCAGTTCTTC

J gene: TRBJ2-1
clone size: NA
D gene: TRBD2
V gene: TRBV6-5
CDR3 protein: CASSYPGTSANNEQFF
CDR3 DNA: TGTGCCAGCAGTTACCCCGGGACTAGCGCCAACAATGAGCAGTTCTTC

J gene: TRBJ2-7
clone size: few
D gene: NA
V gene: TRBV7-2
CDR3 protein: CASSLATSRGYEQYF
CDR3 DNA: TGTGCCAGCAGCTTAGCGACTAGTCGAGGCTACGAGCAGTACTTC

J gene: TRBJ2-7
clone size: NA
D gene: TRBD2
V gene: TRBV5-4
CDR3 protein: CASSPTSGRSYEQYF
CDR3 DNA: TGTGCCAGCAGTCCGACTAGCGGGAGATCCTACGAGCAGTACTTC

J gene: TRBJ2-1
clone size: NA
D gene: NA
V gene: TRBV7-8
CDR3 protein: CASSLYQSSYNEQFF
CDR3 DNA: TGTGCCAGCAGCTTATACCAGAGCTCCTACAATGAGCAGTTCTTC

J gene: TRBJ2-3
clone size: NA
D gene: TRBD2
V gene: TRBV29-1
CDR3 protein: CSVSGTTTNRDTQYF
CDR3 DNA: TGCAGCGTTTCCGGGACTACGACCAACAGGGATACGCAGTATTTT

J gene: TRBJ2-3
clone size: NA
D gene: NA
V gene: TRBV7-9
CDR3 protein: CASTPPSTDTQYF
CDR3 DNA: TGTGCCAGCACCCCCCCGAGCACAGATACGCAGTATTTT

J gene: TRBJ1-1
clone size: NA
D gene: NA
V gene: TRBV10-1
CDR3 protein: CASSEFRNTEAFF
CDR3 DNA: TGCGCCAGCAGTGAGTTCAGGAACACTGAAGCTTTCTTT

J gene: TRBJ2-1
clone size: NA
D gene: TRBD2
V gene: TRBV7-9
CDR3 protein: CASSLVNLAEEDEQFF
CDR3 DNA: TGTGCCAGCAGCTTAGTGAACCTAGCGGAGGAAGATGAGCAGTTCTTC

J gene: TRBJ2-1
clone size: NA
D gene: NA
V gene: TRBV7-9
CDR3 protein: CASSFNSLARPNEQFF
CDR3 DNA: TGTGCCAGCAGCTTCAATTCCCTAGCGCGCCCCAATGAGCAGTTCTTC

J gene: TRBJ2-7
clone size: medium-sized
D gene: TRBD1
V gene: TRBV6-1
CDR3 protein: CASLSMGQGQYEQYF
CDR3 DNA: TGTGCCAGCCTATCTATGGGACAGGGGCAATACGAGCAGTACTTC

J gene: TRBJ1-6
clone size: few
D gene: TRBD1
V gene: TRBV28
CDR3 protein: CASSRRTGGNSPLHF
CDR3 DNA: TGTGCCAGCAGCCGAAGGACAGGGGGGAATTCACCCCTCCACTTT

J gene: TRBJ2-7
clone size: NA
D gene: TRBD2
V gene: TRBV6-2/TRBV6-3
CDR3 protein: CASKLASGSAYEQYF
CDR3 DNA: TGTGCCAGCAAACTGGCTAGCGGGAGTGCCTACGAGCAGTACTTC

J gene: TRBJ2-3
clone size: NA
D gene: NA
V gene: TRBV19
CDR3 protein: CASSKDTDTQYF
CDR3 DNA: TGTGCCAGTAGTAAGGACACAGATACGCAGTATTTT

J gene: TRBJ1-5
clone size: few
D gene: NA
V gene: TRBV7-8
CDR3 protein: CASSPLRGNQPQHF
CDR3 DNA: TGTGCCAGCAGTCCCCTTCGGGGTAATCAGCCCCAGCATTTT